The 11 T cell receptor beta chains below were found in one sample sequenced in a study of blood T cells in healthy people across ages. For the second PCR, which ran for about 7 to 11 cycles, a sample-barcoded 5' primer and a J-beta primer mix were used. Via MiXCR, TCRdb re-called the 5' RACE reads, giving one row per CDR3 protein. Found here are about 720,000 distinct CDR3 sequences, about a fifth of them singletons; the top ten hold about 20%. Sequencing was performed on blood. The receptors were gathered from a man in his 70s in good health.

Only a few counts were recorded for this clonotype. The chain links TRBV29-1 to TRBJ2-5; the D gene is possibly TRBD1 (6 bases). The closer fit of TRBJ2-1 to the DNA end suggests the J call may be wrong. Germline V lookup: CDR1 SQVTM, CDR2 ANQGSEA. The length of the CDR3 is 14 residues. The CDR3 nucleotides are TGCAGCGTTGAAGACGAACAGGGATACGATGAGCAGTTCTTC. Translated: CSVEDEQGYDEQFF.

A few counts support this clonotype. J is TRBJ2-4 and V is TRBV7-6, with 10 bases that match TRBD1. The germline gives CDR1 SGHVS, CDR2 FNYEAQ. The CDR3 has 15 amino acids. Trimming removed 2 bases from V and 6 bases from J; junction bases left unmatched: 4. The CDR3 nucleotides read TGTGCCAGCAGCTTACCGGGACAGGGGATAAACATTCAGTACTTC. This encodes CASSLPGQGINIQYF.

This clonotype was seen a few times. Here the CDR3 reads CASSIRGDTEAFF. The CDR3 DNA reads as TGTGCCAGCAGTATCAGGGGGGACACTGAAGCTTTCTTT. This rearrangement joins TRBV5-5 to TRBJ1-1, with TRBD1 matching 7 bases. V lost 5 bases to trimming and J lost 3 bases; unmatched junction nucleotides: 4. The CDR3 is made up of 13 amino acids. Germline CDR1 SGHKS, CDR2 YYEKEE (reference sequence).

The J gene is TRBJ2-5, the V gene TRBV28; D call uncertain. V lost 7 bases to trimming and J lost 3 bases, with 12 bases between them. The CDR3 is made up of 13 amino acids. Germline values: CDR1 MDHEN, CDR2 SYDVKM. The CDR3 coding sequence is TGTGCCAGCACTCTTAGTGGAGAAGAGACCCAGTACTTC. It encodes CASTLSGEETQYF.

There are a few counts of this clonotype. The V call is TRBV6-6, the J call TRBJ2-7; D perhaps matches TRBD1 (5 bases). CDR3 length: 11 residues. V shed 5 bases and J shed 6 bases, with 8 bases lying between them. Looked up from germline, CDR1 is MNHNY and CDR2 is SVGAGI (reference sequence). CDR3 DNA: TGTGCCAGCAGTACAGGTTCCGAGCAGTACGTC. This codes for CASSTGSEQYV.

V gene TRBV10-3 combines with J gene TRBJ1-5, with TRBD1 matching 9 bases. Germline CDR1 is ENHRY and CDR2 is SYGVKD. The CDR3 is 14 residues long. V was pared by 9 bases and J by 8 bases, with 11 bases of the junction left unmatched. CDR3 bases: TGTGCCATAGCCCCGGGACAGGGTATCAAGCCCCAGCATTTT. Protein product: CAIAPGQGIKPQHF.

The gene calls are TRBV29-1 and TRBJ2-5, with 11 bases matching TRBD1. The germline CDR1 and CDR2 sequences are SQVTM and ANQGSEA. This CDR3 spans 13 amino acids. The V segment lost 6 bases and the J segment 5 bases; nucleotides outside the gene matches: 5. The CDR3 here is CSVPGTGGETQYF. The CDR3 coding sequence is TGCAGCGTGCCCGGGACAGGGGGGGAGACCCAGTACTTC.

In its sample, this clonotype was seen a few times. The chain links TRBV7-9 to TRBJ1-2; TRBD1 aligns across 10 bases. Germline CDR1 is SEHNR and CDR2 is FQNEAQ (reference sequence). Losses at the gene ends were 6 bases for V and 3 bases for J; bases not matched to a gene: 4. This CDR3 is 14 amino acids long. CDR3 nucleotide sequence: TGTGCCAGCAGGCCGGGGACAGGGGACTATGGCTACACCTTC. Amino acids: CASRPGTGDYGYTF.

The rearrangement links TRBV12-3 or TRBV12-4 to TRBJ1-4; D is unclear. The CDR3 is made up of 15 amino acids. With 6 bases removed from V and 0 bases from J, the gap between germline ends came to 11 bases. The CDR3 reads CASRAWTPTNEKLFF. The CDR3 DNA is TGTGCCAGCAGGGCCTGGACGCCAACTAATGAAAAACTGTTTTTT.

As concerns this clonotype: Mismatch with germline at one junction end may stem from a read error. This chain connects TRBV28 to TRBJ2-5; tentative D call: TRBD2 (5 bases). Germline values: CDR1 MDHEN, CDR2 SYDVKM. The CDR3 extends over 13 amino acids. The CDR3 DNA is TGTGCCAGCAGCCCGTGGACTTCCGAGACCCGGTACTTC. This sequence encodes CASSPWTSETRYF.

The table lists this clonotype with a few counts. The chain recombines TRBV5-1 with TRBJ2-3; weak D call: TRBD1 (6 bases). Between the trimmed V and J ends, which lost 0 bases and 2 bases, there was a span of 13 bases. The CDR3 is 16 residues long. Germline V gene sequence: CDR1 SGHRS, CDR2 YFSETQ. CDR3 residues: CASSLVTGSSTDTQYF. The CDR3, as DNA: TGCGCCAGCAGCTTGGTAACAGGGAGTTCCACAGATACGCAGTATTTT.